Each of the 15 T cell receptor beta chains below was sequenced from the same sample in a study of technical replicates of blood from a few donors. Profiling relied on immunoSEQ multiplex PCR, and the TCRdb table lists in-frame clones only, not all of them. The sample shows 80,000 to 90,000 clones, roughly 94% of them seen only once. The material sequenced was T cells isolated from PBMCs. Receptors were obtained from a human donor in good health.

This chain joins TRBV5-5 and TRBJ2-7, with 8 bases lining up with TRBD1. Trimming cost V 4 bases and J 5 bases; bases outside gene matches: 8. Germline V lookup: CDR1 SGHKS, CDR2 YYEKEE (reference sequence). CDR3 size: 14 residues. CDR3 nucleotides: TGTGCCAGCAGCCACGGACAGGGTGTGGACGAGCAGTACTTC. Residues: CASSHGQGVDEQYF.

The chain has TRBV2 and TRBJ2-5, with 16 bases that match TRBD2. Per the germline V gene, CDR1 is SNHLY and CDR2 is FYNNEI. This CDR3 contains 14 residues. V shed 9 bases, J shed 4 bases, and the junction held 2 bases outside the gene matches. The CDR3 region is CARGLAGGPETQYF. The CDR3 bases are TGTGCCAGGGGACTAGCGGGGGGGCCAGAGACCCAGTACTTC.

The chain recombines TRBV5-1 with TRBJ2-7, with D possibly matching TRBD2 (5 bases). CDR1 SGHRS and CDR2 YFSETQ come from the germline V gene. The CDR3 totals 12 residues. Deletions cut 6 bases from V and 4 bases from J, with 11 bases between. CDR3 coding DNA: TGCGCCAGCAAAGCGGACGGTTACGAGCAGTACTTC. Translation gives CASKADGYEQYF.

This rearrangement joins TRBV6-5 to TRBJ1-3; D gene ambiguous. V shed 8 bases and J shed 4 bases, with 6 bases lying between them. The CDR3 is 11 residues long. Germline assignment: CDR1 MNHEY and CDR2 SVGAGI. CDR3 residues: CASGFGNTIYF. The CDR3 DNA follows: TGTGCCAGCGGCTTCGGAAACACCATATATTTT.

The chain has TRBV19 and TRBJ1-5, with 12 bases lining up with TRBD1. The germline gives CDR1 LNHDA, CDR2 SQIVND (reference sequence). The CDR3 covers 14 residues. The ends lost 8 bases at V and 7 bases at J; junction bases unmatched: 6. CDR3 protein: CASGGQGAGQPQHF. The CDR3 region has the DNA TGTGCCAGTGGGGGACAGGGGGCAGGGCAGCCCCAGCATTTT.

The CDR3 is CACRRGRTDTQYF. The DNA of the CDR3 is TGTGCCTGTAGGAGGGGCCGTACAGATACGCAGTATTTT. The rearrangement uses TRBV30 and TRBJ2-3; weak D call: TRBD2 (6 bases). V was cut by 6 bases and J by 3 bases, with 13 bases left in between. Germline assignment: CDR1 GTSNPN and CDR2 SVGIG (reference sequence). This CDR3 is built from 13 residues.

The chain combines TRBV4-1 with TRBJ2-5; D is undetermined. Trimming stripped 0 bases from V and 5 bases from J, with 13 bases between. The CDR3 contains 15 residues. The V gene's germline CDR1 is MGHRA and CDR2 YSYEKL. CDR3 loop: CASSQDPGSGETQYF. The CDR3 region has the DNA TGCGCCAGCAGCCAAGATCCCGGGTCCGGGGAGACCCAGTACTTC.

This chain connects TRBV6-5 to TRBJ2-7, with TRBD2 matching over 7 bases. The CDR3 length is 15 residues. The V gene end was trimmed by 8 bases and the J gene end by 0 bases; junction bases not matched to a gene: 10. Germline V gene data show CDR1 as MNHEY and CDR2 as SVGAGI. This chain's CDR3 is CASGPLAQASYEQYF. The CDR3 region has the DNA TGTGCCAGCGGTCCACTAGCGCAGGCCTCCTACGAGCAGTACTTC.

This chain uses TRBV5-1 with TRBJ2-3; D is perhaps TRBD2 (5 bases). The CDR3 covers 17 residues. V was shortened by 0 bases and J by 2 bases, with 16 bases between the two germline ends. Germline V CDR1 and CDR2: SGHRS, YFSETQ. The CDR3 reads CASSLGVKVGDTDTQYF. The CDR3 coding sequence is TGCGCCAGCAGCTTGGGAGTTAAGGTCGGGGACACAGATACGCAGTATTTT.

The chain uses TRBV6-6 and TRBJ2-7, with a possible D match to TRBD2 (6 bases). Trimming took 0 bases from V and 6 from J, leaving 18 bases between them. Looked up from germline, CDR1 is MNHNY and CDR2 is SVGAGI (reference sequence). CDR3 length: 16 residues. The CDR3 sequence: CASSYSIVSTGAEQYF. CDR3 DNA: TGTGCCAGCAGTTACTCGATCGTGTCGACGGGAGCCGAGCAGTACTTC.

The rearrangement joins TRBV27 to TRBJ1-2; 7 positions agree with TRBD1. Losses at the gene ends were 6 bases for V and 6 bases for J; bases not matched to a gene: 19. Germline CDR1 reads MNHEY; CDR2 reads SMNVEV (reference sequence). CDR3 size: 17 residues. The CDR3 spells CASSYFGQEKRVNGYTF. DNA of the CDR3: TGTGCCAGCAGCTATTTCGGACAGGAGAAACGCGTTAATGGCTACACCTTC.

The V call is TRBV9, the J call TRBJ2-1; 10 nucleotides align to TRBD2. The CDR3 consists of 16 residues. Trimming cost V 0 bases and J 4 bases; bases outside gene matches: 4. In germline, CDR1 is SGDLS, CDR2 YYNGEE. In DNA, the CDR3 is TGTGCCAGCAGCGTAGGGGGGACTAGCGTTTACAATGAGCAGTTCTTC. Translated, it gives CASSVGGTSVYNEQFF.

The rearrangement links TRBV27 to TRBJ1-4; TRBD1 matches at 9 bases. The V segment lost 4 bases and the J segment 7 bases; nucleotides outside the gene matches: 16. The CDR3 spans 18 residues. Germline V gene data show CDR1 as MNHEY and CDR2 as SMNVEV (reference sequence). The CDR3 DNA reads as TGTGCCAGCAGTTCTGTTACGGATCTGGACAGGGGCGTTGAAAAACTGTTTTTT. The encoded protein is CASSSVTDLDRGVEKLFF. The full variable domain, in which reference TRBV27 and TRBJ1-4 provide the parts outside the CDR3, is EAQVTQNPRYLITVTGKKLTVTCSQNMNHEYMSWYRQDPGLGLRQIYYSMNVEVTDKGDVPEGYKVSRKEKRNFPLILESPSPNQTSLYFCASSSVTDLDRGVEKLFFGSGTQLSVL.

The chain combines TRBV15 with TRBJ1-4; D gene unclear. This CDR3 has 14 residues. Trimming pared 0 bases from V and 8 bases from J, leaving 10 bases between. Germline CDR1 and CDR2: LNHNV and YYDKDF (reference sequence). CDR3 protein: CATSRDSPQEKLFF. The CDR3 DNA sequence: TGTGCCACCAGCAGAGACTCCCCCCAGGAAAAACTGTTTTTT.

The sample holds a few counts of this clone. V gene TRBV28 combines with J gene TRBJ1-2; 7 nucleotides agree with TRBD1. V was pared by 6 bases and J by 11 bases, with 12 bases of the junction left unmatched. The CDR3 has 13 amino acids. Germline V gene lookup returns CDR1 MDHEN and CDR2 SYDVKM. The CDR3 sequence: CASRGQGGLGYTF. The CDR3 coding sequence is TGTGCCAGCAGGGGGCAGGGGGGTTTGGGGTACACCTTC.